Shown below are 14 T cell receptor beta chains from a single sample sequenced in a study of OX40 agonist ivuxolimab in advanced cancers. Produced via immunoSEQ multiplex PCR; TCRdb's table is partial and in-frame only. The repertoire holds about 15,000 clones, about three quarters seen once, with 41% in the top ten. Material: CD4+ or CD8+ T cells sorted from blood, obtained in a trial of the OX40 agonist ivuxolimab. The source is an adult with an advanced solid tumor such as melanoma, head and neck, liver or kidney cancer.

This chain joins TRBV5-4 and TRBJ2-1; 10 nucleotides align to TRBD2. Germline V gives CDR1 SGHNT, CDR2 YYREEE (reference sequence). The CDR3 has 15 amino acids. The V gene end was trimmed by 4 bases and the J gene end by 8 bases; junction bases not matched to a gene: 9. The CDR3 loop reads CASSQEAGGPDEQFF. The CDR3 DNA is TGTGCCAGCAGCCAAGAAGCGGGGGGGCCGGATGAGCAGTTCTTC.

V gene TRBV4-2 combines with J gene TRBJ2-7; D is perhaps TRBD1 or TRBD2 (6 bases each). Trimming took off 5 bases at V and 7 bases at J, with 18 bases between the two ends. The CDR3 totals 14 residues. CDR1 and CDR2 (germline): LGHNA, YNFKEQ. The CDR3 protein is CASSGSWGAREQYF. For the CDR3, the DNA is TGTGCCAGCAGCGGCTCCTGGGGGGCGCGAGAGCAGTACTTC.

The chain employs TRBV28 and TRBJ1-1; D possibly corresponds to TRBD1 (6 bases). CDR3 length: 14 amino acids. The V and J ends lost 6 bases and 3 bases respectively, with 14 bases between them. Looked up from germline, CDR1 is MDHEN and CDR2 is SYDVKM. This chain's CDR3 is CASSPTGSYTEAFF. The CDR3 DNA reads TGTGCCAGCAGCCCTACAGGGTCCTACACTGAAGCTTTCTTT. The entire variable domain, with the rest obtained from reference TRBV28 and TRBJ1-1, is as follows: DVKVTQSSRYLVKRTGEKVFLECVQDMDHENMFWYRQDPGLGLRLIYFSYDVKMKEKGDIPEGYSVSREKKERFSLILESASTNQTSMYLCASSPTGSYTEAFFGQGTRLTVV.

In DNA, the CDR3 is TGTGCCAGCAGCCAAGAACAGGCGTCCACTGAAGCTTTCTTT. Translation gives CASSQEQASTEAFF. The J gene is TRBJ1-1, the V gene TRBV4-2, with a weak D call TRBD1 (5 bases). Trimming cost V 0 bases and J 4 bases, with 9 bases left between them. Per germline, CDR1 LGHNA and CDR2 YNFKEQ. There are 14 residues in the CDR3.

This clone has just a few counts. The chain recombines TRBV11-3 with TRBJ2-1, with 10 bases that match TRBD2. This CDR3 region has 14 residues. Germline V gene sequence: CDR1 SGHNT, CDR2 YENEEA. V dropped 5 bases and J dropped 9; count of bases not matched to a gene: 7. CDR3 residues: CASSRTSGVIEQFF. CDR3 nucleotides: TGTGCCAGCAGCCGTACTAGCGGGGTGATTGAGCAGTTCTTC.

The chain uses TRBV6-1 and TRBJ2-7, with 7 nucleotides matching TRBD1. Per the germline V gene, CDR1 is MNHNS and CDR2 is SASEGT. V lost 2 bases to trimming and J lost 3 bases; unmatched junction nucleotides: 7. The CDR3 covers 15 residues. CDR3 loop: CASSESTGDVYEQYF. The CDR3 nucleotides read TGTGCCAGCAGTGAATCAACAGGGGACGTCTACGAGCAGTACTTC.

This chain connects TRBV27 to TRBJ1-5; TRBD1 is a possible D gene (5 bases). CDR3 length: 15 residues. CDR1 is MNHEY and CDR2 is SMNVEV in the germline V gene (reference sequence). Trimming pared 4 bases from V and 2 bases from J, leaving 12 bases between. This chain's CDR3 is CASSYGGAGNQPQHF. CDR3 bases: TGTGCCAGCAGTTATGGAGGGGCCGGCAATCAGCCCCAGCATTTT.

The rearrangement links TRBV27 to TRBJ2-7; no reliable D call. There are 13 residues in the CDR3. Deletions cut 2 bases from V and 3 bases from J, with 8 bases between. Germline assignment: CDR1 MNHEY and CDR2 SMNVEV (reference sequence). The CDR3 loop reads CASSLRVGYEQYF. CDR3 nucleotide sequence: TGTGCCAGCAGTTTAAGGGTTGGCTACGAGCAGTACTTC.

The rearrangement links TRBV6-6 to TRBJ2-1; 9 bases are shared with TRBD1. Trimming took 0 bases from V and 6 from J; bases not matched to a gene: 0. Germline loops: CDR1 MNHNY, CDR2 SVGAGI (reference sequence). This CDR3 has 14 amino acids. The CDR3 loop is CASSYSTGGNEQFF. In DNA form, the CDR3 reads TGTGCCAGCAGTTACTCGACAGGGGGCAATGAGCAGTTCTTC.

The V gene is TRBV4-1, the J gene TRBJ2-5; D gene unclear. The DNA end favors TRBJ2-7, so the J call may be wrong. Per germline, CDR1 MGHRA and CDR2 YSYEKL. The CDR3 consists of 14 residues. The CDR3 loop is CASSQSSRSYEQYF. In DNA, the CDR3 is TGCGCCAGCAGCCAGTCCTCAAGGAGCTACGAGCAGTACTTC.

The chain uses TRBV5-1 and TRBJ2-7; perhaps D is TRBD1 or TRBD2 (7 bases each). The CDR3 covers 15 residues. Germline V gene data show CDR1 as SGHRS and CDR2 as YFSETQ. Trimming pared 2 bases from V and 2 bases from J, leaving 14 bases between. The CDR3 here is CASSFSGTATYEQYF. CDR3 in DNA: TGCGCCAGCAGCTTCAGCGGGACAGCAACCTACGAGCAGTACTTC.

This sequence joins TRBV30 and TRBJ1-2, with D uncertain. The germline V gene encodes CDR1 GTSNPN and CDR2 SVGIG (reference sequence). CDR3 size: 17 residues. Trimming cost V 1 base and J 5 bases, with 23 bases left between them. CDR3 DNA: TGTGCCTGGAGTGCATCGTCCTTGACCCCGCCAACGTATGGCTACACCTTC. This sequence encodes CAWSASSLTPPTYGYTF.

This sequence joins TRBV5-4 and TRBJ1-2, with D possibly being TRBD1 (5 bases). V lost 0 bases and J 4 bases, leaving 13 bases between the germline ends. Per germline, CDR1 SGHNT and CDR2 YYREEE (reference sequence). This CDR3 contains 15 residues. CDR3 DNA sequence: TGTGCCAGCAGCTTGGAGACGGAGGGGCTCTATGGCTACACCTTC. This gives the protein CASSLETEGLYGYTF.

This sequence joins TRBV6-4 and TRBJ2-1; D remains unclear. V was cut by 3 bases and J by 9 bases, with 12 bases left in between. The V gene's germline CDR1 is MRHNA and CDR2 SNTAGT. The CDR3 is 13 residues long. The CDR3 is CASSEGSLGEQFF. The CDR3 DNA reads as TGTGCCAGCAGTGAAGGCAGTCTGGGTGAGCAGTTCTTC.